The 28 T cell receptor beta chains given below trace back to one sample, sequenced in a study of early T cells in non-severe SARS-CoV-2 infection. TCRdb processed the 5' RACE reads anew with MiXCR; each CDR3 protein has one entry. Among 35,000 to 50,000 distinct CDR3 sequences listed, around 5.7% were seen once. Sequencing was performed on whole blood. The receptor source for this set is an adult who was a healthcare worker with PCR-confirmed SARS-CoV-2 infection or an uninfected control (not recorded which).

This clonotype came up many times. DNA for the CDR3: TGTGCCAGCAGCCGAAGTCGTCCGCCCTACGAGCAGTACTTC. Translation gives CASSRSRPPYEQYF. The chain uses TRBV12-3 or TRBV12-4 and TRBJ2-7; D uncertain. The CDR3 runs to 14 residues. The germline V and J ends were trimmed by 6 bases and 2 bases, with 14 bases remaining between them.

This clonotype was counted ten times or more. The chain combines TRBV7-6 with TRBJ1-5; the D gene is possibly TRBD1 (6 bases). The length of the CDR3 is 17 residues. The germline V gene has CDR1 SGHVS and CDR2 FNYEAQ. Trimming shortened V by 2 bases and J by 0 bases, and 14 bases separated the two germline ends. The CDR3 loop is CASSLLGGLYSNQPQHF. DNA of the CDR3: TGTGCCAGCAGCTTACTGGGGGGGCTATATAGCAATCAGCCCCAGCATTTT.

This clonotype has a count of ten or more. The chain employs TRBV7-8 and TRBJ2-7; D is possibly TRBD1 (6 bases). This CDR3 region has 14 residues. With 5 bases removed from V and 1 base from J, the gap between germline ends came to 12 bases. Germline loops: CDR1 SGHVS, CDR2 FQNEAQ. The CDR3 nucleotides read TGTGCCAGCAGCCATGGACAGAATTCCTACGAGCAGTACTTC. Protein: CASSHGQNSYEQYF.

The sample holds a few counts of this clonotype. This chain connects TRBV6-2 or TRBV6-3 to TRBJ1-2; 9 nucleotides align to TRBD1. Per the germline V gene, CDR1 is MNHEY and CDR2 is SVGEGT. The CDR3 is 15 residues long. The V gene end was trimmed by 4 bases and the J gene end by 2 bases; junction bases not matched to a gene: 5. This CDR3 reads CASSLPGQGNYGYTF. For the CDR3, the DNA is TGTGCCAGCAGTTTGCCGGGACAGGGCAACTATGGCTACACCTTC.

This clonotype was counted many times. This chain connects TRBV7-9 to TRBJ2-1; possible D gene TRBD1, 6 bases. This CDR3 has 12 residues. The germline V and J ends were trimmed by 2 bases and 8 bases, with 7 bases remaining between them. From germline, CDR1 is SEHNR and CDR2 FQNEAQ (reference sequence). The CDR3 here is CASSLRGYEQFF. The CDR3 nucleotides are TGTGCCAGCAGCTTAAGGGGGTATGAGCAGTTCTTC.

This sequence joins TRBV19 and TRBJ1-5; TRBD1 matches at 7 bases. V lost 7 bases, J lost 1 base, and 10 bases stayed unmatched. Germline-derived CDR1 and CDR2 are LNHDA and SQIVND (reference sequence). The CDR3 sequence is 16 residues long. Here the CDR3 DNA reads TGTGCCAGTACCTTATTAGGGGGCGTGAGCAATCAGCCCCAGCATTTT. Amino acid sequence: CASTLLGGVSNQPQHF.

Ten or more counts support this clonotype. J is TRBJ1-2 and V is TRBV12-3 or TRBV12-4, with D possibly TRBD1 on 5 matching bases. The V end lost 1 base, the J end lost 8 bases, and 11 bases lay between the germline ends. CDR3 length: 13 amino acids. CDR3 bases: TGTGCCAGCAGTTTAGGGGCAGGGCACGGCTACACCTTC. Residues: CASSLGAGHGYTF.

The CDR3 loop is CASSQDLSLAGGKTQYF. In DNA form, the CDR3 reads TGCGCCAGCAGCCAAGATCTATCGCTAGCGGGGGGGAAGACCCAGTACTTC. The genes are TRBV4-3 and TRBJ2-5, with TRBD2 identical over 12 bases. Germline V gene lookup returns CDR1 LGHNA and CDR2 YSLEER. The CDR3 contains 17 residues. V lost 0 bases, J lost 6 bases, and 8 bases stayed unmatched.

This clonotype was seen ten or more times. This chain joins TRBV20-1 and TRBJ1-1; D unresolved. V dropped 0 bases and J dropped 0 bases, with 5 bases sitting between them. From germline, CDR1 is DFQATT and CDR2 SNEGSKA (reference sequence). CDR3 length: 13 amino acids. This CDR3 is CSARDTVNTEAFF. The DNA of the CDR3 is TGCAGTGCTAGAGATACAGTGAACACTGAAGCTTTCTTT.

This clonotype has ten or more counts. The rearrangement uses TRBV10-3 and TRBJ2-1; D is unclear. Germline CDR1 ENHRY, CDR2 SYGVKD. Deletions cut 0 bases from V and 5 bases from J, with 2 bases between. The CDR3 is made up of 12 amino acids. CDR3 residues: CAISESDNEQFF. The CDR3 coding sequence is TGTGCCATCAGTGAGTCTGACAATGAGCAGTTCTTC.

V and J are TRBV30 and TRBJ1-6; D unclear. This CDR3 is built from 13 residues. Trimming left V 3 bases short and J 4 bases short, with 7 bases between. CDR1 and CDR2 from the germline V gene are GTSNPN and SVGIG (reference sequence). As DNA, the CDR3 is TGTGCCTGGAGACGAGATTATAATTCACCCCTCCACTTT. This encodes CAWRRDYNSPLHF. Together with reference TRBV30 and TRBJ1-6, the CDR3 gives the full variable domain: SQTIHQWPATLVQPVGSPLSLECTVEGTSNPNLYWYRQAAGRGLQLLFYSVGIGQISSEVPQNLSASRPQDRQFILSSKKLLLSDSGFYLCAWRRDYNSPLHFGNGTRLTVT.

This clonotype appeared once. Since a much larger clone is just one base distant, this may be a read error. The V gene is TRBV10-3, the J gene TRBJ2-7; 8 nucleotides agree with TRBD1. Germline V lookup: CDR1 ENHRY, CDR2 SYGVKD. The CDR3 sequence is 12 residues long. The CDR3 loop reads CTIGDRPYEQYF. The CDR3 DNA is TGTACCATCGGGGACAGGCCCTACGAGCAGTACTTC.

This clonotype came up many times. The V call is TRBV11-2, the J call TRBJ2-3, with D maybe TRBD2 (6 bases). The CDR3 loop spans 15 amino acids. Germline CDR1 is SGHAT and CDR2 is FQNNGV. The ends were cut back, 8 bases at V and 11 bases at J, with 26 bases in the middle. In nucleotides, the CDR3 is TGTGCCAGCGTACTAGGGCTAGCGACAACCTCAAAGCAGTATTTT. It encodes CASVLGLATTSKQYF.

This clonotype was seen at least ten times. This chain connects TRBV7-2 to TRBJ2-1, with 7 bases aligning to TRBD2. This CDR3 region has 17 residues. The germline gives CDR1 SGHTA, CDR2 FQGNSA. V lost 2 bases, J lost 0 bases, and 7 bases stayed unmatched. CDR3 amino acids: CASSLISAGVSYNEQFF. As DNA, the CDR3 is TGTGCCAGCAGCTTAATCTCGGCGGGGGTCTCCTACAATGAGCAGTTCTTC.

Ten or more counts support this clonotype. The chain employs TRBV5-1 and TRBJ2-3; the D call may be TRBD1 or TRBD2 (5 bases each). V lost 4 bases to trimming and J lost 1 base, with 10 bases between them. Germline V lookup: CDR1 SGHRS, CDR2 YFSETQ. The CDR3 is made up of 14 amino acids. The CDR3 loop reads CASSGLGGTDTQYF. Written as DNA, the CDR3 is TGCGCCAGCAGCGGTCTGGGGGGCACAGATACGCAGTATTTT.

This clonotype was counted ten times or more. The chain links TRBV10-3 to TRBJ2-5; 7 bases map to TRBD1. The CDR3 consists of 14 residues. V gave up 5 bases and J gave up 1 base; unmatched junction bases: 4. Germline-derived CDR1 and CDR2 are ENHRY and SYGVKD. In DNA form, the CDR3 reads TGTGCCATCAGTCAAGGGACAGCCCAAGAGACCCAGTACTTC. Residues: CAISQGTAQETQYF.

This clonotype has ten or more counts. The DNA for the CDR3 is TGCAGTGCTGGATTGGGGGGGCGGGGACCCACAGATACGCAGTATTTT. Amino acids: CSAGLGGRGPTDTQYF. The rearrangement uses TRBV20-1 and TRBJ2-3; the D gene is possibly TRBD2 (7 bases). V was pared by 5 bases and J by 2 bases, with 20 bases between. Germline loops: CDR1 DFQATT, CDR2 SNEGSKA (reference sequence). This CDR3 spans 16 amino acids.

A few counts support this clonotype. The chain carries TRBV20-1 and TRBJ2-2; D is unclear. Looked up from germline, CDR1 is DFQATT and CDR2 is SNEGSKA (reference sequence). This CDR3 contains 14 residues. Trimming pared 3 bases from V and 5 bases from J, leaving 13 bases between. As DNA, the CDR3 is TGCAGTGCTAGTCCTAAAGACGGAACCGGGGAGCTGTTTTTT. Amino acids: CSASPKDGTGELFF.

There are a few counts of this clonotype. The chain couples TRBV9 to TRBJ2-1; possibly TRBD1 or TRBD2 for D (5 bases each). There are 15 residues in the CDR3. Trimming pared 0 bases from V and 4 bases from J, leaving 11 bases between. Germline CDR1 SGDLS, CDR2 YYNGEE. CDR3 loop: CASSVAGAEYNEQFF. The DNA of the CDR3 is TGTGCCAGCAGCGTAGCCGGGGCCGAATACAATGAGCAGTTCTTC.

The chain combines TRBV27 with TRBJ2-3, with 9 bases matching TRBD1. The CDR3 sequence is 14 residues long. Germline V gene lookup returns CDR1 MNHEY and CDR2 SMNVEV (reference sequence). The ends lost 6 bases at V and 7 bases at J; junction bases unmatched: 8. The CDR3 loop is CASSLGTGWNTQYF. Here the CDR3 DNA reads TGTGCCAGCAGCCTGGGGACAGGGTGGAATACGCAGTATTTT.

This clonotype was detected ten times or more. The CDR3 DNA sequence: TGTGCCAGCAGCCTCCGGAGGAGCGGGAGCACCGGGGAGCTGTTTTTT. As protein: CASSLRRSGSTGELFF. This chain uses TRBV28 with TRBJ2-2; 8 positions agree with TRBD2. Germline trimming cut 6 bases from V and 4 bases from J; bases unmatched to any gene: 10. The germline V gene encodes CDR1 MDHEN and CDR2 SYDVKM. CDR3 length: 16 residues.

At least ten counts were recorded for this clonotype. The rearrangement uses TRBV19 and TRBJ1-2; no reliable D call. This CDR3 is built from 14 residues. CDR1 LNHDA and CDR2 SQIVND come from the germline V gene (reference sequence). V was shortened by 1 base and J by 6 bases, with 12 bases between the two germline ends. The CDR3 loop reads CASSIGGDYNGYTF. CDR3 sequence (DNA): TGTGCCAGTAGTATAGGTGGAGACTACAATGGCTACACCTTC.

This rearrangement joins TRBV6-6 to TRBJ2-3; TRBD1 is a possible D gene (5 bases). The CDR3 length is 13 residues. V was shortened by 3 bases and J by 4 bases, with 8 bases between the two germline ends. Germline V gene lookup returns CDR1 MNHNY and CDR2 SVGAGI (reference sequence). The CDR3, as DNA: TGTGCCAGCAGTTATGCAGGGTCAGATACGCAGTATTTT. Protein: CASSYAGSDTQYF.

This clonotype was recorded many times. The chain joins TRBV5-1 to TRBJ2-7; D might be TRBD1 or TRBD2, each matching 6 bases. CDR1 and CDR2 from the germline V gene are SGHRS and YFSETQ. V was clipped by 5 bases and J by 3 bases, with 15 bases between them. CDR3 length: 14 amino acids. The CDR3 DNA reads TGCGCCAGCAGGAGGGGGACTCAGAACTACGAGCAGTACTTC. This gives the protein CASRRGTQNYEQYF.

This clonotype was seen a handful of times. CDR3 residues: CASRGAGTGNQPQHF. CDR3 nucleotide sequence: TGTGCCAGCAGAGGAGCCGGGACAGGCAATCAGCCCCAGCATTTT. The chain uses TRBV2 and TRBJ1-5, with 7 bases identical to TRBD1. CDR3 length equals 15 residues. CDR1 and CDR2 from the germline V gene are SNHLY and FYNNEI. Germline trimming cut 6 bases from V and 2 bases from J; bases unmatched to any gene: 7. The full variable domain, with the rest looked up from reference TRBV2 and TRBJ1-5, is EPEVTQTPSHQVTQMGQEVILRCVPISNHLYFYWYRQILGQKVEFLVSFYNNEISEKSEIFDDQFSVERPDGSNFTLKIRSTKLEDSAMYFCASRGAGTGNQPQHFGDGTRLSIL.

In its sample, this clonotype was seen many times. The genes are TRBV5-1 and TRBJ2-1; tentatively, D is TRBD2 (6 bases). Trimming removed 4 bases from V and 5 bases from J, with 10 bases in between. The CDR3 is 13 residues long. The V gene's germline CDR1 is SGHRS and CDR2 YFSETQ. As DNA, the CDR3 is TGCGCCAGCAGCCCCCGGGAGAACAATGAGCAGTTCTTC. Protein product: CASSPRENNEQFF.

This clonotype appeared many times. The V call is TRBV28, the J call TRBJ2-4, with TRBD1 as a possible D gene (7 bases). The CDR3 has 17 amino acids. The germline V gene encodes CDR1 MDHEN and CDR2 SYDVKM. The V gene lost 6 bases and the J gene lost 5 bases, with 23 bases spanning the gap. The CDR3 coding sequence is TGTGCCAGCAGCTGGGGGCGGGACAGCTCTAGCCAAAACATTCAGTACTTC. Its protein is CASSWGRDSSSQNIQYF.

The chain combines TRBV6-6 with TRBJ2-2; tentative D call: TRBD1 (5 bases). CDR1 is MNHNY and CDR2 is SVGAGI in the germline V gene (reference sequence). The CDR3 has 14 amino acids. With 6 bases removed from V and 5 bases from J, the gap between germline ends came to 13 bases. CDR3 DNA: TGTGCCAGCAGGCCTGATAAGGGGACCGGGGAGCTGTTTTTT. Protein product: CASRPDKGTGELFF.